Below are 18 T cell receptor beta chains sequenced from a single sample in a study of control samples from healthy donors and cancer patients. Using immunoSEQ multiplex PCR, the repertoire was profiled, and TCRdb retains in-frame clones only, with some absent. Among tens of thousands of clones listed, roughly 89% were seen once. What was sequenced was PBMCs. These receptors all stem from a man in his 60s with colorectal cancer.

The chain employs TRBV5-1 and TRBJ2-3, with 10 nucleotides matching TRBD2. Germline assignment: CDR1 SGHRS and CDR2 YFSETQ. The CDR3 loop spans 21 amino acids. The V gene end was trimmed by 4 bases and the J gene end by 0 bases; junction bases not matched to a gene: 20. CDR3 loop: CASSIIPRRASGGQSTDTQYF. CDR3 nucleotides: TGCGCCAGCAGCATTATCCCCAGGCGGGCTAGCGGGGGTCAAAGCACAGATACGCAGTATTTT. Together with reference TRBV5-1 and TRBJ2-3, the CDR3 gives the full variable domain: KAGVTQTPRYLIKTRGQQVTLSCSPISGHRSVSWYQQTPGQGLQFLFEYFSETQRNKGNFPGRFSGRQFSNSRSEMNVSTLELGDSALYLCASSIIPRRASGGQSTDTQYFGPGTRLTVL.

This clone was seen only once. V usage is TRBV3-1 (or the pseudogene TRBV3-2) and J usage is TRBJ2-7; 9 bases map to TRBD2. The J segment lost 5 bases and the V segment lost 2 bases, leaving 7 bases of the junction unmatched. CDR1 and CDR2 from the germline V gene are LGHDT and YNNKEL (reference sequence). This CDR3 has 15 residues. CDR3 region: CASSQQPRLADEQYF. In DNA, the CDR3 is TGTGCCAGCAGCCAACAGCCCCGACTAGCGGACGAGCAGTACTTC.

The V and J genes are TRBV10-2 and TRBJ2-4; 9 bases align to TRBD2. The CDR3 sequence is 18 residues long. V gave up 6 bases and J gave up 3 bases; unmatched junction bases: 15. The germline gives CDR1 WSHSY, CDR2 SAAADI. In DNA form, the CDR3 reads TGCGCCAGCAGATTAGTAGCGGGGGCCGGAGGGGACAAAAACATTCAGTACTTC. Encoded protein: CASRLVAGAGGDKNIQYF.

This sequence joins TRBV11-2 and TRBJ1-2; 7 positions match TRBD1. The V segment lost 9 bases and the J segment 3 bases; nucleotides outside the gene matches: 1. Germline lookup yields CDR1 SGHAT and CDR2 FQNNGV. The CDR3 extends over 11 amino acids. The DNA for the CDR3 is TGTGCCAGAAGGGGGCACTATGGCTACACCTTC. Protein product: CARRGHYGYTF.

This chain links TRBV2 with TRBJ2-5; D is possibly TRBD2 (8 bases). V lost 6 bases, J lost 2 bases, and 16 bases lay in between. The germline V gene encodes CDR1 SNHLY and CDR2 FYNNEI. The CDR3 contains 15 residues. The DNA of the CDR3 is TGTGCCAGCAGGAGACAGGGACTAGGACAAGAGACCCAGTACTTC. Its translation: CASRRQGLGQETQYF.

The genes are TRBV27 and TRBJ1-5; D unclear. CDR3 length: 13 amino acids. The V and J ends lost 3 bases and 5 bases respectively, with 8 bases between them. Germline lookup yields CDR1 MNHEY and CDR2 SMNVEV (reference sequence). CDR3 residues: CASSLWLDQPQHF. Written as DNA, the CDR3 is TGTGCCAGCAGTTTGTGGTTAGATCAGCCCCAGCATTTT.

The rearrangement uses TRBV7-6 and TRBJ2-3, with TRBD2 matching over 15 bases. Germline CDR1 reads SGHVS; CDR2 reads FNYEAQ. The CDR3 totals 17 residues. V gave up 5 bases and J gave up 1 base; unmatched junction bases: 4. The DNA for the CDR3 is TGTGCCAGCAGCCGGACTAGCGGGGGGGTTCGCACAGATACGCAGTATTTT. Protein product: CASSRTSGGVRTDTQYF.

This chain uses TRBV2 with TRBJ2-7; 7 bases map to TRBD2. CDR1 and CDR2 from the germline V gene are SNHLY and FYNNEI. V gave up 4 bases and J gave up 2 bases; unmatched junction bases: 11. The CDR3 contains 16 residues. CDR3 DNA sequence: TGTGCCAGCAGTGGTGCCATGCGGGGGAACACCTACGAGCAGTACTTC. The encoded protein is CASSGAMRGNTYEQYF.

The chain combines TRBV4-1 with TRBJ1-2; possible D gene TRBD1, 6 bases. Per the germline V gene, CDR1 is MGHRA and CDR2 is YSYEKL. The CDR3 loop spans 14 amino acids. V lost 3 bases to trimming and J lost 4 bases, with 12 bases between them. The CDR3 sequence: CASSQGTGIYGYTF. Written as DNA, the CDR3 is TGCGCCAGCAGCCAGGGAACAGGGATCTATGGCTACACCTTC.

The rearrangement uses TRBV30 and TRBJ1-2; no reliable D call. From germline, CDR1 is GTSNPN and CDR2 SVGIG (reference sequence). The V end was cut by 4 bases, the J end by 4 bases, with 10 bases between. CDR3 length equals 12 residues. CDR3 loop: CAWKDTLYGYTF. CDR3 sequence (DNA): TGTGCCTGGAAAGACACCCTCTATGGCTACACCTTC.

J is TRBJ2-6 and V is TRBV19; 9 bases align to TRBD1. Losses at the gene ends were 4 bases for V and 0 bases for J; bases not matched to a gene: 1. Per germline, CDR1 LNHDA and CDR2 SQIVND (reference sequence). The CDR3 loop spans 16 amino acids. The CDR3 DNA reads TGTGCCAGTAGTAGGGACAGGGACTCTGGGGCCAACGTCCTGACTTTC. It yields the protein CASSRDRDSGANVLTF.

The chain carries TRBV19 and TRBJ2-4; D gene ambiguous. This CDR3 has 11 residues. Trimming took 3 bases from V and 9 from J, leaving 6 bases between them. Looked up from germline, CDR1 is LNHDA and CDR2 is SQIVND (reference sequence). CDR3 in DNA: TGTGCCAGTAGTATGAGACCCATTCAGTACTTC. Translated: CASSMRPIQYF.

This clone was detected once. This chain uses TRBV7-9 with TRBJ2-3, with D maybe TRBD2 (6 bases). Looked up from germline, CDR1 is SEHNR and CDR2 is FQNEAQ (reference sequence). This CDR3 is 16 amino acids long. V was pared by 1 base and J by 3 bases, with 14 bases between. CDR3 bases: TGTGCCAGCAGCTTAGGTGCGGGGTTTGAGACAGATACGCAGTATTTT. Amino acid sequence: CASSLGAGFETDTQYF.

The V and J genes are TRBV3-1 (or the pseudogene TRBV3-2) and TRBJ2-2; D is unclear. CDR1 is LGHDT and CDR2 is YNNKEL in the germline V gene (reference sequence). V gave up 4 bases and J gave up 1 base, with 7 bases separating them. CDR3 size: 14 residues. The CDR3 here is CASSPYGNTGELFF. DNA of the CDR3: TGTGCCAGCAGCCCCTATGGGAACACCGGGGAGCTGTTTTTT.

This chain links TRBV2 with TRBJ1-6, with TRBD1 matching 9 bases. CDR1 is SNHLY and CDR2 is FYNNEI in the germline V gene. Losses at the gene ends were 5 bases for V and 7 bases for J; bases not matched to a gene: 3. There are 14 residues in the CDR3. The CDR3, as DNA: TGTGCCAGCAGTAAGACAGGGGGGAATTCACCCCTCCACTTT. Its translation: CASSKTGGNSPLHF.

The chain combines TRBV28 with TRBJ2-7, with 7 bases that match TRBD2. Germline V gene data show CDR1 as MDHEN and CDR2 as SYDVKM. The CDR3 length is 16 residues. The V and J ends lost 7 bases and 0 bases, in that order; junction bases with no gene match: 12. The CDR3 DNA reads as TGTGCCAGCACTCCTTTCCCCGGGGGGATCTCCTACGAGCAGTACTTC. It encodes CASTPFPGGISYEQYF.

The V call is TRBV12-3 or TRBV12-4, the J call TRBJ2-7; D may be TRBD1 or TRBD2 (6 bases each). V was pared by 1 base and J by 12 bases, with 10 bases between. The CDR3 has 11 amino acids. CDR3 protein: CASSLGGARYF. In DNA form, the CDR3 reads TGTGCCAGCAGTTTAGGGGGGGCACGGTACTTC.

This rearrangement joins TRBV4-3 to TRBJ1-3, with a tentative D call TRBD1 (5 bases). Trimming left V 0 bases short and J 3 bases short, with 9 bases between. Germline lookup yields CDR1 LGHNA and CDR2 YSLEER. The CDR3 spans 15 residues. The CDR3 region has the DNA TGCGCCAGCAGCCAAGATTGGGGGTATGGAAACACCATATATTTT. Protein sequence: CASSQDWGYGNTIYF.